Sequencing of this T cell receptor (beta chain) was carried out in a study of Graves' ophthalmopathy and Graves' hyperthyroidism. This clonotype was seen a single time. The authors amplified TCR beta CDR3 regions from RNA transcripts. RT-PCR was first run with HTBI primers, then multiplex PCR in a second round. MiXCR was run by TCRdb on the multiplex PCR reads, yielding one entry per CDR3 protein. The data contain some 25,000 distinct CDR3 sequences, 45% to 60% of them singletons. Hyperthyroidism cases were recent diagnoses of under 2 months' duration in people aged 18 to 65. The PBMCs had their origin in approximately 10 ml of fresh peripheral blood. Germline V gene lookup returns CDR1 SGDLS and CDR2 YYNGEE. This CDR3 region has 13 residues. With 2 bases removed from V and 8 bases from J, the gap between germline ends came to 10 bases.

This TCR was recovered from an adult woman with stable Graves' hyperthyroidism. Material for sequencing was peripheral blood. The chain joins TRBV9 to TRBJ2-2, with D perhaps matching TRBD1 (7 bases). CDR3 amino acids: CASSVGGQGELFF. The CDR3 DNA reads as TGTGCCAGCAGCGTCGGGGGACAGGGGGAGCTGTTTTTT.